The clone carrying this T cell receptor beta chain was counted only a few times. Profiling relied on immunoSEQ multiplex PCR, and the TCRdb table lists in-frame clones only, not all of them. The sample lists about 73,000 clones; approximately 92% were seen once. The data stem from a study of T cell changes during pregnancy in multiple sclerosis. V was cut by 6 bases and J by 3 bases, with 11 bases left in between. The CDR3 covers 14 residues. The V gene's germline CDR1 is MNHEY and CDR2 SVGAGI. V gene TRBV6-5 combines with J gene TRBJ1-4, with a tentative D call TRBD1 (6 bases). Material: peripheral blood, obtained in the third trimester of pregnancy. This receptor was obtained from a female donor in good health, enrolled as a control in a pregnancy study. The CDR3: CASSWAGANEKLFF. In nucleotides, the CDR3 is TGTGCCAGCAGCTGGGCAGGGGCTAATGAAAAACTGTTTTTT.